Listed here is a single T cell receptor (beta chain). Germline CDR1 reads SGDLS; CDR2 reads YYNGEE. This CDR3 contains 16 residues. V was pared by 3 bases and J by 2 bases, with 15 bases between. The sample is drawn from a study of blood T cell repertoires in COVID-19. On the study more broadly: From T cells, B-cell-depleted T cells, or PBMCs came the material, which was cDNA or gDNA.

Clones were sequenced by immunoSEQ multiplex PCR, and TCRdb holds only the in-frame ones, with some missing. The data show approximately 270,000 clones, 75% to 90% seen once. This sequence originates from a woman aged 45-60 years who had recovered from COVID-19. Sequencing input: PBMCs or T cells enriched from blood (not recorded which). The rearrangement links TRBV9 to TRBJ2-1; D possibly corresponds to TRBD2 (6 bases). The CDR3 sequence is CASSGRGSLTYNEQFF. The CDR3 DNA reads TGTGCCAGCAGCGGCCGGGGGAGCCTAACCTACAATGAGCAGTTCTTC.